This T cell receptor (beta chain) was captured in a study of regulatory T cells in long-lasting Graves disease. Study-wide findings and caveats: With 2,500 to 3,500 shared public clonotypes, persistent patients exceeded new patients, who shared about a thousand.

As regards this clonotype: Its antigen remains unknown. This could be a read error, since a much larger clone is one nucleotide away.

The CDR3 contains 13 residues. Germline CDR1 and CDR2: LGHDT and YNNKEL (reference sequence). V lost 4 bases to trimming and J lost 7 bases; unmatched junction nucleotides: 6. Combining iRepertoire HTBI primers with Arm-PCR of CDR3 regions, the authors built TCR beta libraries. A single record per CDR3 protein comes from TCRdb applying MiXCR to the multiplex PCR reads. The sample records around 420,000 distinct CDR3 sequences, over 12% being singletons. Time point specified: newly diagnosed GD, antithyroid drugs for less than 3 months. TCR sequences were obtained from RNA taken from PBMCs. These sequences were also reported in another study, on T cells in Graves' hyperthyroidism and ophthalmopathy. That paper adds: No ophthalmopathy progression within 18 months constituted stable Graves' hyperthyroidism. Every diagnosis used clinical symptoms, serum thyroxine and TRAb, thyroid ultrasound and orbital computed tomography. An initial round of RT-PCR targeting the TCR CDR3 relied on the HTBI primer set.

This receptor was identified in a middle-aged woman with Graves disease. Sample: peripheral blood mononuclear cells (PBMCs), taken at new diagnosis, from a patient treated with antithyroid drugs. This chain joins TRBV3-1 and TRBJ2-5; 7 bases are a match to TRBD1. The chain's CDR3 is CASSLGTAGTQYF. The CDR3 DNA is TGTGCCAGCAGCCTCGGGACAGCCGGGACCCAGTACTTC.